This T cell receptor beta chain appears in the sequencing data of a study of blood T cell repertoires in COVID-19. In the study overall: From the United States, Italy and Spain came samples of acute and convalescent COVID-19.

CDR3 length equals 16 residues. V trimming: 3 bases; J trimming: 6 bases; junction bases outside the gene matches: 9. Germline-derived CDR1 and CDR2 are MDHEN and SYDVKM. The data were produced by immunoSEQ multiplex PCR, yet TCRdb's version contains in-frame clones alone and is incomplete. Of about 49,000 clones listed, 87% are singletons. Sequencing was done on a sample of peripheral blood. The TCR originated in a human donor in a cohort sampled during active COVID-19. V gene TRBV28 combines with J gene TRBJ2-2, with TRBD2 identical over 8 bases. CDR3 residues: CASSLGASGSAGELFF. CDR3 DNA: TGTGCCAGCAGTTTGGGGGCTAGCGGGTCGGCCGGGGAGCTGTTTTTT.